This T cell receptor beta chain was documented in a study of T cells in Graves' hyperthyroidism and ophthalmopathy. V was cut by 2 bases and J by 6 bases, with 7 bases left in between. This CDR3 has 12 amino acids. This clonotype has at least ten counts. Amplified TCR beta CDR3 regions derived from RNA transcripts. The TCR CDR3 first-round RT-PCR relied on the HTBI primer set. Each CDR3 protein gets one entry after TCRdb re-called the multiplex PCR reads with MiXCR. The table records 200,000 or so distinct CDR3 sequences, about a sixth of them present only once. This sequence joins TRBV12-3 or TRBV12-4 and TRBJ1-1; D remains unclear. Source material: blood. This receptor was obtained from a woman aged 45 to 65 with Graves' hyperthyroidism. In DNA, the CDR3 is TGTGCCAGCAGTTTAAATAACGCTGAAGCTTTCTTT. Amino acids: CASSLNNAEAFF.